The T cell receptor (beta chain) described here comes from a study of early T cells in non-severe SARS-CoV-2 infection. Study as a whole: It was bulk RNA from unsorted whole blood that was sequenced, and the chains were unpaired.

Trimming removed 0 bases at V and 7 bases at J, with 8 bases between. The CDR3 is 14 residues long. Looked up from germline, CDR1 is SGDLS and CDR2 is YYNGEE. Attachment of unique molecular identifiers to individual cDNA molecules was performed. Each CDR3 protein is one row after TCRdb ran MiXCR on the 5' RACE reads. The sample comprises some 96,000 distinct CDR3 sequences, under 15% of which are singletons, and about 2% rests with the top ten. Broader study findings: The VDJdb matching leaned toward anti-spike CD8 responses and overlooked private and CD4 specificities.

Worth noting for this clonotype: The antigen is not known.

This sequence joins TRBV9 and TRBJ1-6; no clear D gene. What was sequenced was whole blood. The receptor's source is an adult who was a healthcare worker with PCR-confirmed SARS-CoV-2 infection or an uninfected control (not recorded which). CDR3 sequence (DNA): TGTGCCAGCAGCGTAGACCTTGGAAATTCACCCCTCCACTTT. Translating it yields CASSVDLGNSPLHF.